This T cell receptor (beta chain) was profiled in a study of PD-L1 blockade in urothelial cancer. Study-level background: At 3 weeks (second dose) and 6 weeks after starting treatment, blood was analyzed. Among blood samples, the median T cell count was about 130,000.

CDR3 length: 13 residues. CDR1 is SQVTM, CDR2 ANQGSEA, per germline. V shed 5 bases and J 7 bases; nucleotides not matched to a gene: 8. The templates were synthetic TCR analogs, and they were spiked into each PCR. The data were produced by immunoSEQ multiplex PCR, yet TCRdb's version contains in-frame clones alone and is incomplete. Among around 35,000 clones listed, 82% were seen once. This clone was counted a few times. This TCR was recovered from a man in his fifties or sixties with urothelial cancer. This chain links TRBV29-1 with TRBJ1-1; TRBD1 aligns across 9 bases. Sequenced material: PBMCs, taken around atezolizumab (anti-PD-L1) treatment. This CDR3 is CSVRGQGLFEAFF. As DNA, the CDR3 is TGCAGCGTTAGGGGACAGGGACTTTTTGAAGCTTTCTTT.